These 30 T cell receptor beta chains originate from one sample sequenced in a study of blood T cell repertoires in COVID-19. Clones were sequenced by immunoSEQ multiplex PCR, and TCRdb holds only the in-frame ones, with some missing. The sample holds around 220,000 clones, almost 90% seen once. Sequences were obtained from PBMCs or T cells enriched from blood (not recorded which). The receptors originated from a man younger than 45 who had been exposed to COVID-19.

This clone turned up a few times. The V and J genes are TRBV19 and TRBJ1-2; D is unresolved. Trimming stripped 6 bases from V and 0 bases from J, with 11 bases between. This CDR3 has 14 residues. Germline V gene sequence: CDR1 LNHDA, CDR2 SQIVND (reference sequence). The DNA for the CDR3 is TGTGCCAGTAGCGCCGGGTCCACTAACTATGGCTACACCTTC. This codes for CASSAGSTNYGYTF.

The chain carries TRBV29-1 and TRBJ2-5, with 7 bases fitting TRBD1. Losses at the gene ends were 4 bases for V and 3 bases for J; bases not matched to a gene: 5. The V gene's germline CDR1 is SQVTM and CDR2 ANQGSEA. The CDR3 sequence is 13 residues long. The CDR3 DNA reads as TGCAGCGTTGGCTACACAGGGGAAGAGACCCAGTACTTC. It is translated as CSVGYTGEETQYF.

CDR3 coding DNA: TGTGCCACCAGCAGAGAACAGCGGGGGGACACAGATACGCAGTATTTT. Amino acid sequence: CATSREQRGDTDTQYF. The rearrangement uses TRBV15 and TRBJ2-3, with 9 bases identical to TRBD2. Per germline, CDR1 LNHNV and CDR2 YYDKDF (reference sequence). V was pared by 0 bases and J by 2 bases, with 3 bases of the junction left unmatched. CDR3 length equals 16 residues.

This clone has more than one count but fewer than ten. The CDR3 protein is CASSQDGSPGTPNSPLHF. The DNA of the CDR3 is TGCGCCAGCAGCCAAGATGGGAGCCCGGGAACGCCTAATTCACCCCTCCACTTT. This chain joins TRBV4-1 and TRBJ1-6, with D unresolved. CDR1 MGHRA and CDR2 YSYEKL come from the germline V gene. This CDR3 has 18 amino acids. Trimming took off 0 bases at V and 6 bases at J, with 18 bases between the two ends.

This clone showed up just once. The chain uses TRBV5-6 and TRBJ1-5; D is possibly TRBD1 (6 bases). Germline V gives CDR1 SGHDT, CDR2 YYEEEE. Trimming took 0 bases from V and 4 from J, leaving 14 bases between them. The CDR3 has 16 residues. The CDR3 is CASSLAGAGGNQPQHF. The CDR3 DNA is TGTGCCAGCAGCTTGGCAGGGGCCGGGGGGAATCAGCCCCAGCATTTT. The whole variable domain, remainder taken from reference TRBV5-6 and TRBJ1-5, is DAGVTQSPTHLIKTRGQQVTLRCSPKSGHDTVSWYQQALGQGPQFIFQYYEEEERQRGNFPDRFSGHQFPNYSSELNVNALLLGDSALYLCASSLAGAGGNQPQHFGDGTRLSIL.

V and J are TRBV7-9 and TRBJ2-1; 8 nucleotides agree with TRBD1. This CDR3 spans 15 amino acids. Germline V gives CDR1 SEHNR, CDR2 FQNEAQ (reference sequence). After removal of 5 bases from V and 4 bases from J, the junction contained 7 bases not matched to a gene. The CDR3 region is CASSTPGQVYNEQFF. In DNA, the CDR3 is TGTGCCAGCAGCACCCCGGGACAGGTATACAATGAGCAGTTCTTC.

V gene TRBV5-1 combines with J gene TRBJ1-2; D perhaps matches TRBD1 (5 bases). CDR1 and CDR2 (germline): SGHRS, YFSETQ. The CDR3 loop spans 13 amino acids. V gave up 2 bases and J gave up 6 bases, with 11 bases separating them. Here the CDR3 reads CASSFDSLNGYTF. Here the CDR3 DNA reads TGCGCCAGCAGCTTTGACAGCCTCAATGGCTACACCTTC.

This chain joins TRBV7-3 and TRBJ2-7; D perhaps matches TRBD1 (5 bases). This CDR3 comprises 12 residues. Germline CDR1 SGHTA, CDR2 FQGTGA. V was trimmed by 2 bases and J by 6 bases, leaving 8 bases between them. In nucleotides, the CDR3 is TGTGCCAGCAGCTTACTGGGGCGCGAGCAGTACTTC. Protein: CASSLLGREQYF.

This clone was picked up a small number of times. V and J are TRBV27 and TRBJ1-2; 12 bases map to TRBD1. The CDR3 runs to 15 residues. Germline assignment: CDR1 MNHEY and CDR2 SMNVEV (reference sequence). V trimming: 4 bases; J trimming: 6 bases; junction bases outside the gene matches: 6. CDR3 sequence reads: CASSSWDRGHHGYTF. The CDR3 bases are TGTGCCAGCAGTTCGTGGGACAGGGGGCATCATGGCTACACCTTC.

This clone appeared once. V is TRBV7-9 and J is TRBJ2-3; unclear D gene. Germline CDR1 SEHNR, CDR2 FQNEAQ (reference sequence). CDR3 length: 12 amino acids. Trimming left V 3 bases short and J 4 bases short, with 5 bases between. As DNA, the CDR3 is TGTGCCAGCAGCTTCAGTGCAGATACGCAGTATTTT. Residues: CASSFSADTQYF.

This chain connects TRBV14 to TRBJ2-1; a weak D match, TRBD2 (6 bases). This CDR3 has 13 residues. In germline, CDR1 is SGHDN, CDR2 FVKESK. The CDR3 sequence: CRVRLRGGGEQFF. The CDR3 DNA follows: TGTCGAGTCCGGTTGCGGGGAGGTGGTGAGCAGTTCTTC.

The rearrangement joins TRBV3-1 (or the pseudogene TRBV3-2) to TRBJ2-3, with D unclear. Trimming shortened V by 6 bases and J by 2 bases, and 18 bases separated the two germline ends. Germline V lookup: CDR1 LGHDT, CDR2 YNNKEL (reference sequence). CDR3 size: 16 residues. Here the CDR3 DNA reads TGTGCCAGCAGTCTCCCCTCGACTCCGAACACAGATACGCAGTATTTT. Its translation: CASSLPSTPNTDTQYF.

The chain couples TRBV3-1 (or the pseudogene TRBV3-2) to TRBJ1-2; 7 nucleotides agree with TRBD1. Trimming at V came to 1 base and at J to 0 bases, leaving 5 bases not matched to a gene. The germline CDR1 and CDR2 sequences are LGHDT and YNNKEL (reference sequence). The CDR3 is 16 residues long. The CDR3 spells CASSQARDRANYGYTF. Written as DNA, the CDR3 is TGTGCCAGCAGCCAAGCCCGGGACAGAGCTAACTATGGCTACACCTTC.

V and J are TRBV11-2 and TRBJ2-5, with TRBD1 matching 8 bases. CDR1 is SGHAT, CDR2 FQNNGV, per germline. Trimming removed 5 bases from V and 5 bases from J; junction bases left unmatched: 7. The CDR3 is made up of 14 amino acids. CDR3 sequence: CASSPDRVSETQYF. CDR3 nucleotide sequence: TGTGCCAGCAGCCCGGACAGGGTTAGCGAGACCCAGTACTTC.

The gene calls are TRBV5-4 and TRBJ2-6; tentative D call: TRBD2 (7 bases). V was trimmed by 4 bases and J by 2 bases, leaving 13 bases between them. This CDR3 is 16 amino acids long. The germline gives CDR1 SGHNT, CDR2 YYREEE (reference sequence). CDR3 nucleotide sequence: TGTGCCAGCAGCCAAGGGAGGGGGGCTGGGGCCAACGTCCTGACTTTC. Amino acids: CASSQGRGAGANVLTF. Full variable domain (missing parts from reference TRBV5-4 and TRBJ2-6): ETGVTQSPTHLIKTRGQQVTLRCSSQSGHNTVSWYQQALGQGPQFIFQYYREEENGRGNFPPRFSGLQFPNYSSELNVNALELDDSALYLCASSQGRGAGANVLTFGAGSRLTVL.

This chain connects TRBV27 to TRBJ2-3, with D possibly matching TRBD2 (5 bases). CDR1 is MNHEY and CDR2 is SMNVEV in the germline V gene (reference sequence). This CDR3 comprises 16 residues. V was trimmed by 9 bases and J by 5 bases, leaving 24 bases between them. CDR3 bases: TGTGCCAGTTCTTTGGGCGCGGGCCTAACCTTAGATACGCAGTATTTT. It yields the protein CASSLGAGLTLDTQYF.

The V gene is TRBV2, the J gene TRBJ2-7, with 10 bases identical to TRBD2. This CDR3 contains 16 residues. Germline assignment: CDR1 SNHLY and CDR2 FYNNEI. Trimming at V came to 5 bases and at J to 0 bases, leaving 7 bases not matched to a gene. The CDR3 sequence is CASSTASGGLSYEQYF. The CDR3 nucleotides read TGTGCCAGCAGTACGGCTAGCGGGGGCCTCTCCTACGAGCAGTACTTC.

CDR3 sequence reads: CASSHSGTGGYEQYF. CDR3 DNA: TGCGCCAGCAGCCATTCTGGTACCGGCGGATACGAGCAGTACTTC. The chain couples TRBV4-3 to TRBJ2-7; no definite D call. Looked up from germline, CDR1 is LGHNA and CDR2 is YSLEER. Trimming removed 3 bases from V and 4 bases from J, with 16 bases in between. The CDR3 contains 15 residues.

The chain links TRBV30 to TRBJ2-1; TRBD1 aligns across 8 bases. Trimming cost V 0 bases and J 3 bases; bases outside gene matches: 7. CDR1 GTSNPN and CDR2 SVGIG come from the germline V gene (reference sequence). The CDR3 is 16 amino acids. The CDR3, as DNA: TGTGCCTGGAGTGTACGGGGACAGGAAGTCTACAATGAGCAGTTCTTC. It encodes CAWSVRGQEVYNEQFF.

CDR3 DNA sequence: TGCGCCAGCAGCCCCAGACAGGGGACTCTGAACACTGAAGCTTTCTTT. Translating it yields CASSPRQGTLNTEAFF. The J gene is TRBJ1-1, the V gene TRBV5-1; 8 nucleotides match TRBD1. J was trimmed by 0 bases and V by 4 bases; bases with no gene match: 8. CDR3 length: 16 amino acids. Germline V gene lookup returns CDR1 SGHRS and CDR2 YFSETQ.

The rearrangement uses TRBV11-2 and TRBJ1-1; 7 bases align to TRBD1. Losses at the gene ends were 2 bases for V and 10 bases for J; bases not matched to a gene: 4. The CDR3 consists of 12 residues. Germline V lookup: CDR1 SGHAT, CDR2 FQNNGV. CDR3 sequence (DNA): TGTGCCAGCAGCTTAAGAGGGGGCGGAGCTTTCTTT. It yields the protein CASSLRGGGAFF.

This chain uses TRBV6-1 with TRBJ2-1; TRBD1 might be the D (5 bases). With 3 bases removed from V and 0 bases from J, the gap between germline ends came to 9 bases. Germline CDR1 MNHNS, CDR2 SASEGT. The CDR3 consists of 15 residues. The DNA for the CDR3 is TGTGCCAGCAGTGATGGGCAGGGCTCCTACAATGAGCAGTTCTTC. Amino acids: CASSDGQGSYNEQFF.

V is TRBV3-1 (or the pseudogene TRBV3-2) and J is TRBJ1-2, with D perhaps matching TRBD1 (5 bases). Looked up from germline, CDR1 is LGHDT and CDR2 is YNNKEL (reference sequence). V lost 1 base, J lost 5 bases, and 11 bases lay in between. CDR3 length: 14 residues. This chain's CDR3 is CASSQVNRFYGYTF. The DNA for the CDR3 is TGTGCCAGCAGCCAAGTAAACAGGTTTTATGGCTACACCTTC.

The chain carries TRBV5-1 and TRBJ2-3; TRBD2 aligns across 9 bases. J gave up 4 bases and V 4 bases, and 7 bases lay outside the gene matches. This CDR3 contains 15 residues. Germline lookup yields CDR1 SGHRS and CDR2 YFSETQ. The CDR3 DNA reads as TGCGCCAGCAGCGGGCGTTTAGCGGGGGCAGATACGCAGTATTTT. Residues: CASSGRLAGADTQYF.

V is TRBV3-1 (or the pseudogene TRBV3-2) and J is TRBJ1-2, with TRBD1 identical over 10 bases. From germline, CDR1 is LGHDT and CDR2 YNNKEL (reference sequence). There are 15 residues in the CDR3. Unmatched junction bases numbered 8, after V lost 2 bases and J lost 8 bases. The CDR3 loop reads CASSQWDRGVTGYTF. In DNA form, the CDR3 reads TGTGCCAGCAGCCAATGGGACAGGGGAGTAACGGGCTACACCTTC.

The chain links TRBV30 to TRBJ1-1; D gene uncertain. Trimming took off 1 base at V and 2 bases at J, with 8 bases between the two ends. The CDR3 extends over 13 amino acids. Germline CDR1 is GTSNPN and CDR2 is SVGIG (reference sequence). Here the CDR3 DNA reads TGTGCCTGGAGTGAGACTCATAACACTGAAGCTTTCTTT. It encodes CAWSETHNTEAFF. Supplemented by reference TRBV30 and TRBJ1-1, the full variable domain reads SQTIHQWPATLVQPVGSPLSLECTVEGTSNPNLYWYRQAAGRGLQLLFYSVGIGQISSEVPQNLSASRPQDRQFILSSKKLLLSDSGFYLCAWSETHNTEAFFGQGTRLTVV.

The V call is TRBV30, the J call TRBJ1-4; D unclear. Per germline, CDR1 GTSNPN and CDR2 SVGIG (reference sequence). V was trimmed by 3 bases and J by 8 bases, leaving 16 bases between them. The CDR3 runs to 14 residues. The CDR3: CAWREIGIGEKLFF. As DNA, the CDR3 is TGTGCCTGGAGGGAGATCGGGATAGGAGAAAAACTGTTTTTT.

J is TRBJ1-1 and V is TRBV5-1; TRBD1 might be the D (6 bases). Germline-derived CDR1 and CDR2 are SGHRS and YFSETQ. Trimming stripped 4 bases from V and 0 bases from J, with 16 bases between. The CDR3 has 16 amino acids. The CDR3 loop is CASSPRGGLMNTEAFF. CDR3 DNA: TGCGCCAGCAGCCCCCGCGGGGGGCTCATGAACACTGAAGCTTTCTTT. Using reference TRBV5-1 and TRBJ1-1 for the parts outside the CDR3, the full variable domain is KAGVTQTPRYLIKTRGQQVTLSCSPISGHRSVSWYQQTPGQGLQFLFEYFSETQRNKGNFPGRFSGRQFSNSRSEMNVSTLELGDSALYLCASSPRGGLMNTEAFFGQGTRLTVV.

The chain combines TRBV19 with TRBJ1-5; weak D call: TRBD1 (6 bases). In germline, CDR1 is LNHDA, CDR2 SQIVND (reference sequence). V was cut by 3 bases and J by 0 bases, with 12 bases left in between. This CDR3 has 16 residues. For the CDR3, the DNA is TGTGCCAGTAGTATGACGGGACAAAGTAGCAATCAGCCCCAGCATTTT. Its protein is CASSMTGQSSNQPQHF.

V usage is TRBV6-5 and J usage is TRBJ1-4, with TRBD1 identical over 7 bases. Per germline, CDR1 MNHEY and CDR2 SVGAGI. V dropped 0 bases and J dropped 8; count of bases not matched to a gene: 6. The length of the CDR3 is 15 residues. The CDR3 protein is CASSYSGTDKEKLFF. Written as DNA, the CDR3 is TGTGCCAGCAGTTACTCTGGGACAGATAAGGAAAAACTGTTTTTT.